Listed here is a single T cell receptor beta chain. J gave up 0 bases and V 8 bases, and 7 bases lay outside the gene matches. The CDR3 contains 15 residues. Germline V gives CDR1 LGHDT, CDR2 YNNKEL (reference sequence). These data are taken from a study of blood T cell repertoires in COVID-19. In the study overall: Material from acute and convalescent COVID-19 was sourced from the United States, Italy and Spain.

TCRdb keeps only in-frame clones here, not all; method: immunoSEQ multiplex PCR. The sample lists about 170,000 clones; 65% to 85% were seen once. This receptor was obtained from a human donor with acute or convalescent COVID-19. The donor label of this sample is uncertain. Sample: peripheral blood. The V and J genes are TRBV3-1 (or the pseudogene TRBV3-2) and TRBJ1-3; 7 positions agree with TRBD1. The CDR3 sequence: CASSIGQDSGNTIYF. The CDR3 DNA is TGTGCCAGCTCCATCGGACAGGACTCTGGAAACACCATATATTTT.